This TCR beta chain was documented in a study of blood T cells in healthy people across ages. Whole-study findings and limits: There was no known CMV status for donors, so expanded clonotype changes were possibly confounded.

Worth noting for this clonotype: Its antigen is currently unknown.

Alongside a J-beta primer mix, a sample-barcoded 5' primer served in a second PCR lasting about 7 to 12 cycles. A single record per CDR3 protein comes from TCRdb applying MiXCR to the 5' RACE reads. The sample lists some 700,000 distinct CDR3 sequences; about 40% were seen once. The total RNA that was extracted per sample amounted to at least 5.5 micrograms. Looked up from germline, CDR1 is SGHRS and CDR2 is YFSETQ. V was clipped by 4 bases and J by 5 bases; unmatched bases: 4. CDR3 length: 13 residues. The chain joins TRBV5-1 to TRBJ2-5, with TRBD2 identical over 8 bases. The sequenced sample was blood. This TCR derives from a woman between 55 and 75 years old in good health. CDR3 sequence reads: CASSDTSGETQYF. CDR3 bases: TGCGCCAGCAGCGACACTAGCGGCGAGACCCAGTACTTC.